This TCR beta chain is from a study of blood T cell repertoires in COVID-19. Study-wide context: The origin of the acute and convalescent COVID-19 samples was the United States, Italy and Spain. T cells, B-cell-depleted T cells, or PBMCs provided the cDNA or gDNA that served as material.

This CDR3 has 15 residues. Germline lookup yields CDR1 GTSNPN and CDR2 SVGIG (reference sequence). V lost 1 base and J lost 0; bases outside the gene matches: 3. Original analysis: The authors estimated nucleated cell counts from reference gene primer amplification. The protocol was immunoSEQ multiplex PCR, while the TCRdb copy is restricted to in-frame clones and leaves out a portion. For V, J and clone size, that table is used; D and trimming come from the DNA. This sample has roughly 40,000 clones, with around 90% found just once. The receptor comes from a human donor in a cohort sampled during active COVID-19. The specimen was peripheral blood. V is TRBV30 and J is TRBJ2-7; the match to TRBD2 covers 10 bases. The CDR3 loop is CAWSGAGGSSYEQYF. DNA of the CDR3: TGTGCCTGGAGTGGAGCGGGAGGGAGCTCCTACGAGCAGTACTTC.